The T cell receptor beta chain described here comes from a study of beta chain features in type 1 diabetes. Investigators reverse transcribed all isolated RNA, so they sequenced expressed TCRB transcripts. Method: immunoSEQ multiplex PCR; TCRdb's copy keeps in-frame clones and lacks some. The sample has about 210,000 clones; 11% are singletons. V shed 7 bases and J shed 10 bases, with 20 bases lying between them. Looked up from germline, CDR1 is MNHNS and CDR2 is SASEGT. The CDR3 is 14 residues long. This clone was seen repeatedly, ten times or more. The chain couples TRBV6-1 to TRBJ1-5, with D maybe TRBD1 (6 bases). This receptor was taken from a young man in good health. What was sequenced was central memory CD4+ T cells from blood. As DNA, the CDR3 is TGTGCCAGCATCCGGGTGACGAGGGGGAGCCCCCAGCATTTT. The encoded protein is CASIRVTRGSPQHF.